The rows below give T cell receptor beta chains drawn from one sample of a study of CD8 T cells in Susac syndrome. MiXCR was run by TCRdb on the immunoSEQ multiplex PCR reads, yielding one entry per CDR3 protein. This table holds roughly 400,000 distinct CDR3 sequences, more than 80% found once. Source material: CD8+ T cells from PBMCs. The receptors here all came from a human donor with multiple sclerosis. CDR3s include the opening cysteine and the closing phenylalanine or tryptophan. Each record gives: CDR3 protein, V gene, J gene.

CAWSVDGSSYNEQFF	TRBV30	TRBJ2-1
CSVGAGEAFF	TRBV29-1	TRBJ1-1
CASSSAGGQETQYF	TRBV4-1	TRBJ2-5
CAWSGVLGEQYF	TRBV30	TRBJ2-7
CASSQYLGGDPGYEQYF	TRBV4-1	TRBJ2-7
CATSSWRGENEKLFF	TRBV15	TRBJ1-4
CASSKTGSEQFF	TRBV11-2	TRBJ2-1
CASSQDRLNTGELFF	TRBV9	TRBJ2-2
CASSLALRGDSPLHF	TRBV7-9	TRBJ1-6
CASRVTGTVNTEAFF	TRBV25-1	TRBJ1-1
CASDGTPGPCSYNEQFF	TRBV7-7	TRBJ2-1
CASSPTGGAMNTEAFF	TRBV14	TRBJ1-1
CASSLIPIGGALADTQYF	TRBV11-2	TRBJ2-3
CASSWGLAGNYEQYF	TRBV28	TRBJ2-7
CASSPFGLAGYEQYF	TRBV7-6	TRBJ2-7
CASSQDGQEGAEAFF	TRBV4-1	TRBJ1-1